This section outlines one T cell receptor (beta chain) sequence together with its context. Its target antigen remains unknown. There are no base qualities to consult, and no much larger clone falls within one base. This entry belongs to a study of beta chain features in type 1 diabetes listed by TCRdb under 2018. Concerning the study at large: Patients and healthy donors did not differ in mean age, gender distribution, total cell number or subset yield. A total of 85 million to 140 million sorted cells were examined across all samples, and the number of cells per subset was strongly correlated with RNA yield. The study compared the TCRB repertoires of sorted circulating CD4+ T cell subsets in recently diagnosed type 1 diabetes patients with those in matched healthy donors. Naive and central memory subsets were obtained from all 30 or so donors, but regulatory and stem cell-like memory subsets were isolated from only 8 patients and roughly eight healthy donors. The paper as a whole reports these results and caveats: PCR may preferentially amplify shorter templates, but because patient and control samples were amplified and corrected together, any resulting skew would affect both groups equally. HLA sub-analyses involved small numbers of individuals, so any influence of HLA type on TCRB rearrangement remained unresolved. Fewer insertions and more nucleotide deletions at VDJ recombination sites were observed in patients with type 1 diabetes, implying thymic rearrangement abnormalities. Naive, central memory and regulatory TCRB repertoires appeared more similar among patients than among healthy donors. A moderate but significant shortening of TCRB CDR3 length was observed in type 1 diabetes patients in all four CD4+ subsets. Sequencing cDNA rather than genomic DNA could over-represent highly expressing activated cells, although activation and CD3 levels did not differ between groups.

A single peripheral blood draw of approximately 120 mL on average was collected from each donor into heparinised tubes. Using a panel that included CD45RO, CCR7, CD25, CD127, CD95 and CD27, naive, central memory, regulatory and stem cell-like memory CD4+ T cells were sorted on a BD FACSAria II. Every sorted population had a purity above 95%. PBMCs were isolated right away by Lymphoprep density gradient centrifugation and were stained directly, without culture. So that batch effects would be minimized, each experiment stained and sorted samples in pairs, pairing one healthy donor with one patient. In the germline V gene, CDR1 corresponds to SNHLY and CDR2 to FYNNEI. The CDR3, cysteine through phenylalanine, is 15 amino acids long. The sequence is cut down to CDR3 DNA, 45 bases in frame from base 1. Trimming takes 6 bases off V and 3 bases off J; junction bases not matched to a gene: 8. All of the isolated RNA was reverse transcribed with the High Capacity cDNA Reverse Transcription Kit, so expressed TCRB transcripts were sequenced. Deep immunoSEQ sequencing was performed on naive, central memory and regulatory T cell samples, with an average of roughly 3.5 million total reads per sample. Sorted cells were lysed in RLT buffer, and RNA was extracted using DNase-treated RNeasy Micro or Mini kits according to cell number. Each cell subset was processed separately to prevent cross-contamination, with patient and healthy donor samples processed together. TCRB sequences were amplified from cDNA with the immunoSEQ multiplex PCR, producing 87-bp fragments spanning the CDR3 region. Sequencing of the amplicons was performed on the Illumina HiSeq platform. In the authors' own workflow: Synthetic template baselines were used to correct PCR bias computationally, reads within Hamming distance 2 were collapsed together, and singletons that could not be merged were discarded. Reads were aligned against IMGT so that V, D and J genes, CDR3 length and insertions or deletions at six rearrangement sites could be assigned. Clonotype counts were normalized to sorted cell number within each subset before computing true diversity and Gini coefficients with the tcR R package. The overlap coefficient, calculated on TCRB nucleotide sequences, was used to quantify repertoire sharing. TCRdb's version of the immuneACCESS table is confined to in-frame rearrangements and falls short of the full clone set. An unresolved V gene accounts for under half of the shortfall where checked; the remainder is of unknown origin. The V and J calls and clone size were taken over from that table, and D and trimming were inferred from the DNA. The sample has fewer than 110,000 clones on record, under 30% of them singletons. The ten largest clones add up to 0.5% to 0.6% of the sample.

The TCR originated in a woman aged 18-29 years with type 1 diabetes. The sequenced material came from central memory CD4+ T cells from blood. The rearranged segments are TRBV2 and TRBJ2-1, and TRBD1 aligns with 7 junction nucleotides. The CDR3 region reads CASSRDRVDYNEQFF. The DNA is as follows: TGTGCCAGCAGCAGAGACAGGGTAGACTACAATGAGCAGTTCTTC.